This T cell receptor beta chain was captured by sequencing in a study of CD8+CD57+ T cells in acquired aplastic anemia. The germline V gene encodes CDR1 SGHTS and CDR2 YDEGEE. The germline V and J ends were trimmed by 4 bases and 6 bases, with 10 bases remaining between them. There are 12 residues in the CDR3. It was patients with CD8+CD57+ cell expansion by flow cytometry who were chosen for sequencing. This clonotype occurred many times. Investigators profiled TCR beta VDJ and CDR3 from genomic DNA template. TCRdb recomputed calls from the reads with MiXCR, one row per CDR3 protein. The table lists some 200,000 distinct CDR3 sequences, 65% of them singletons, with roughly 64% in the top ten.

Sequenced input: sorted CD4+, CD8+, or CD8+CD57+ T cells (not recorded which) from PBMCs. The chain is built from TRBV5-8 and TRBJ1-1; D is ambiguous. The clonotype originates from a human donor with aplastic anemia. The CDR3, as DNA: TGTGCCAGCAGCGGCCCGCTAGCTGAAGCTTTCTTT. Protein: CASSGPLAEAFF.